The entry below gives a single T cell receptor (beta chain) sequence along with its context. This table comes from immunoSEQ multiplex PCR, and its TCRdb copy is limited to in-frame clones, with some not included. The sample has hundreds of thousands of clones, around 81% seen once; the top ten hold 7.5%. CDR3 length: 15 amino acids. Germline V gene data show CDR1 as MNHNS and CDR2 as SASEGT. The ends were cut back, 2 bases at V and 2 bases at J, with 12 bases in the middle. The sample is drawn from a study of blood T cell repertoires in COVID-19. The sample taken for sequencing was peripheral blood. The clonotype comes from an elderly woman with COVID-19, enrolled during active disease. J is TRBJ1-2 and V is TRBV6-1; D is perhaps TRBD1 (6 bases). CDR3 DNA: TGTGCCAGCAGTGAAAGGCCAGGGGTAAACTATGGCTACACCTTC. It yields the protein CASSERPGVNYGYTF.